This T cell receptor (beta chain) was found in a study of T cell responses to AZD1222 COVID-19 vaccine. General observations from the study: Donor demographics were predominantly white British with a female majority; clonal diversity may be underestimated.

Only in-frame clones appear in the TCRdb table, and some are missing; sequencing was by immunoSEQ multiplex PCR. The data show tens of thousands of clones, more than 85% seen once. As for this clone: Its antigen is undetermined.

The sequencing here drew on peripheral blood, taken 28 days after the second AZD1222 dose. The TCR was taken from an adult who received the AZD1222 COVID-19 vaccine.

In DNA, the CDR3 is TGTGCCCCCGGGGACGGCGGGCGGGGGGATAGCAATCAGCCCCAGCATTTT. Translated, it gives CAPGDGGRGDSNQPQHF. V is TRBV28 and J is TRBJ1-5; possibly TRBD1 for D (5 bases). Germline CDR1 MDHEN, CDR2 SYDVKM. The CDR3 is made up of 17 amino acids. Trimming stripped 11 bases from V and 0 bases from J, with 23 bases between.